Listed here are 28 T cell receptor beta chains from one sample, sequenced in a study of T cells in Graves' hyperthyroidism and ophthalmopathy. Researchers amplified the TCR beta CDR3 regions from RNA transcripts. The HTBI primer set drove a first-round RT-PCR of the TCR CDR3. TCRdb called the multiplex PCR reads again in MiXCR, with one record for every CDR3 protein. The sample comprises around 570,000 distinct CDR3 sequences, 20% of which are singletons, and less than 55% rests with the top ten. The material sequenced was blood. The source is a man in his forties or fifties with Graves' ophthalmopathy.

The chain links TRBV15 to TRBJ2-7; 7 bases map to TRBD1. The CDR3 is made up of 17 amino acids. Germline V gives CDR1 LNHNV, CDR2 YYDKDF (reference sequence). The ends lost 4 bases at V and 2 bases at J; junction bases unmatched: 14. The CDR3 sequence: CATSTTTDRTGPYEQYF. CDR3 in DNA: TGTGCCACCAGCACAACAACGGACAGGACGGGCCCCTACGAGCAGTACTTC.

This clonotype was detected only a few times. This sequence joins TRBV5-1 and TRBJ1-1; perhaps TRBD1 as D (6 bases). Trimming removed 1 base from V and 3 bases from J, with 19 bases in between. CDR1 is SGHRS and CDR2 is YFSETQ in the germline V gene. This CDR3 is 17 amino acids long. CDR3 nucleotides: TGCGCCAGCAGCTTGTGGACAGCTAAAAGAGGGGACACTGAAGCTTTCTTT. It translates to CASSLWTAKRGDTEAFF.

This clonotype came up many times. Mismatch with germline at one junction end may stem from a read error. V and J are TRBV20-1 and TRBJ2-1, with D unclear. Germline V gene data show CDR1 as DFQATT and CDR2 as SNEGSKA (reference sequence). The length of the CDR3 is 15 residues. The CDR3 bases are TGCAGTGCTAGAGATCTCCGCGACTCCCACAATGAGCAGTTCTTC. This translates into CSARDLRDSHNEQFF.

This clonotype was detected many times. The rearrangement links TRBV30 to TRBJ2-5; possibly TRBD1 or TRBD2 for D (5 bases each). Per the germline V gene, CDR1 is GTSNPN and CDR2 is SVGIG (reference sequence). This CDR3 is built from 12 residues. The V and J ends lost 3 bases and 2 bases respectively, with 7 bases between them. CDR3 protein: CAWREGQETQYF. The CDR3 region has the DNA TGTGCCTGGAGAGAGGGGCAAGAGACCCAGTACTTC.

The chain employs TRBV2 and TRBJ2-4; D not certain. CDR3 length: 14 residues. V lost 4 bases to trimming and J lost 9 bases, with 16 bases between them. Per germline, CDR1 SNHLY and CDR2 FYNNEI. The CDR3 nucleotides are TGTGCCAGCAGTGCAATGGGCAATCGAGGCATTCAGTACTTC. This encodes CASSAMGNRGIQYF.

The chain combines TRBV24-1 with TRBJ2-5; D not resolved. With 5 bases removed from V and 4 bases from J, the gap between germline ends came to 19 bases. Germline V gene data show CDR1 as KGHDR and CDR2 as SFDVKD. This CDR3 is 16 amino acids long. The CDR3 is CATSAPGPEGLETQYF. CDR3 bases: TGTGCCACCAGTGCCCCGGGCCCAGAAGGATTAGAGACCCAGTACTTC.

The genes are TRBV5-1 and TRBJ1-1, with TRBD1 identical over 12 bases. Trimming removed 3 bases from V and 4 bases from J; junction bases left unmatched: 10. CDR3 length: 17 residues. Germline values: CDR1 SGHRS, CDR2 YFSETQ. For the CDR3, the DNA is TGCGCCAGCAGCTGGGTCCCGGGACAGGGGGCGGGCACTGAAGCTTTCTTT. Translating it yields CASSWVPGQGAGTEAFF. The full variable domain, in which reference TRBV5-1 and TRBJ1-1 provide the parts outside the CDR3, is KAGVTQTPRYLIKTRGQQVTLSCSPISGHRSVSWYQQTPGQGLQFLFEYFSETQRNKGNFPGRFSGRQFSNSRSEMNVSTLELGDSALYLCASSWVPGQGAGTEAFFGQGTRLTVV.

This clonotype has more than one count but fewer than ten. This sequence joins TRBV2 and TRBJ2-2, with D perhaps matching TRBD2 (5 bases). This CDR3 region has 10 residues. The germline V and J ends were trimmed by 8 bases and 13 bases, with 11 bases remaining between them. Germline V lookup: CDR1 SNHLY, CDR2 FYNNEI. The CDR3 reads CASEEGGLFF. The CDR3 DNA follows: TGTGCCAGCGAGGAAGGAGGGCTGTTTTTT.

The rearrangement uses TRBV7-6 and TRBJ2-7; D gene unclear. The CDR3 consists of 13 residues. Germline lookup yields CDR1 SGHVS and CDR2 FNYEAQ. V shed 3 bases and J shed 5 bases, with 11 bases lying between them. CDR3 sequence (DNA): TGTGCCAGCAGCTTGAGACCCCGGGACGAGCAGTACTTC. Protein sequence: CASSLRPRDEQYF. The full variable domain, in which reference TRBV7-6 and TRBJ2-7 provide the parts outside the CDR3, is GAGVSQSPRYKVTKRGQDVALRCDPISGHVSLYWYRQALGQGPEFLTYFNYEAQQDKSGLPNDRFSAERPEGSISTLTIQRTEQRDSAMYRCASSLRPRDEQYFGPGTRLTVT.

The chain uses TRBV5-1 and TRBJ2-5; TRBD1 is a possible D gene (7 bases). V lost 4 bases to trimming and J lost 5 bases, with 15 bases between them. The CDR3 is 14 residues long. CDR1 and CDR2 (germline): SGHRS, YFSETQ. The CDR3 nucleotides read TGCGCCAGCAGCCCGGAGGGGGCACGGGAGACCCAGTACTTC. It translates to CASSPEGARETQYF. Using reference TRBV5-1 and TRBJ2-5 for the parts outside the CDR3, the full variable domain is KAGVTQTPRYLIKTRGQQVTLSCSPISGHRSVSWYQQTPGQGLQFLFEYFSETQRNKGNFPGRFSGRQFSNSRSEMNVSTLELGDSALYLCASSPEGARETQYFGPGTRLLVL.

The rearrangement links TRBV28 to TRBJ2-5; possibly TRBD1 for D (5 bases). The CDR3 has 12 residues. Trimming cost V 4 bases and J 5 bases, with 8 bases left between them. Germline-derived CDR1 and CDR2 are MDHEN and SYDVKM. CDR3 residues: CASSSGPETQYF. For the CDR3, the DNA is TGTGCCAGCAGTTCAGGGCCGGAGACCCAGTACTTC.

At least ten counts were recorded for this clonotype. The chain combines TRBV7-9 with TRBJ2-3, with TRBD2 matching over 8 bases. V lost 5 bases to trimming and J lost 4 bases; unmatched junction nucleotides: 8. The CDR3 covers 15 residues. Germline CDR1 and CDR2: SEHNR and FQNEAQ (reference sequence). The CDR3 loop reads CASSPSGPRADTQYF. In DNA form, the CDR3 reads TGTGCCAGCAGCCCTAGCGGGCCCAGAGCAGATACGCAGTATTTT.

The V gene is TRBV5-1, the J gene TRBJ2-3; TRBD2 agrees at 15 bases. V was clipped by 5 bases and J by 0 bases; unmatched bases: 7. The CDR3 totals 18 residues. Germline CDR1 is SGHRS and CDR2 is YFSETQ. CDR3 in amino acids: CASRRGTSGRSSTDTQYF. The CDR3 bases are TGCGCCAGCAGGCGGGGGACTAGCGGGAGGTCTAGCACAGATACGCAGTATTTT.

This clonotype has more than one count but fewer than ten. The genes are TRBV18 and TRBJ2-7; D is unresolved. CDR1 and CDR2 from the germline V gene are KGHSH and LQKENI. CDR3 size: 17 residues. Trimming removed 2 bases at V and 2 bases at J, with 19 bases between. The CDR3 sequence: CASSPGVTSSLPYEQYF. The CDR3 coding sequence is TGTGCCAGCTCACCAGGAGTCACATCCAGCCTCCCCTACGAGCAGTACTTC.

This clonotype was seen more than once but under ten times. CDR3 loop: CASLKGSTDTQYF. The CDR3 nucleotides are TGTGCCAGCCTGAAGGGAAGCACAGATACGCAGTATTTT. The chain combines TRBV7-9 with TRBJ2-3; D uncertain. V shed 8 bases and J shed 0 bases, with 9 bases lying between them. The germline V gene encodes CDR1 SEHNR and CDR2 FQNEAQ (reference sequence). The CDR3 has 13 residues.

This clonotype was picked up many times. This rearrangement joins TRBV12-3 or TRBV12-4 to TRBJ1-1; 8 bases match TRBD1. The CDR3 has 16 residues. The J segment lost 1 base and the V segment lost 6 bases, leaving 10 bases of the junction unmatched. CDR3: CASRTTSGQGNTEAFF. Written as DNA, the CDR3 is TGTGCCAGCAGGACCACCTCAGGACAGGGGAACACTGAAGCTTTCTTT.

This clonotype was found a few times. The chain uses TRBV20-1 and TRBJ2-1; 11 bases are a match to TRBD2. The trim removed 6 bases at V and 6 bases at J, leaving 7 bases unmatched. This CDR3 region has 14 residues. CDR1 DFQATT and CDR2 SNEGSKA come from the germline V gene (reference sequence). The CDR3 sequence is CSANSGRASNEQFF. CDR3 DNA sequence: TGCAGTGCGAATAGCGGGAGGGCCAGCAATGAGCAGTTCTTC.

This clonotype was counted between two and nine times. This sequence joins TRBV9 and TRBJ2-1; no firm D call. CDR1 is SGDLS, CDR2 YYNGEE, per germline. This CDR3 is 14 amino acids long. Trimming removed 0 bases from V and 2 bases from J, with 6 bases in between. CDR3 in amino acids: CASSVGETYNEQFF. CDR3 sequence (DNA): TGTGCCAGCAGCGTAGGGGAAACCTACAATGAGCAGTTCTTC.

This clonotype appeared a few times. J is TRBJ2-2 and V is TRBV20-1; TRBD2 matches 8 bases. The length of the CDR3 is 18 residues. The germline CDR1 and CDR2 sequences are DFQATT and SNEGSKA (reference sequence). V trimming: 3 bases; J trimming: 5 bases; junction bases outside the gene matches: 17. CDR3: CSARAGPGSGRGTGELFF. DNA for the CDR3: TGCAGTGCTAGGGCTGGGCCGGGGAGCGGGAGAGGAACCGGGGAGCTGTTTTTT.

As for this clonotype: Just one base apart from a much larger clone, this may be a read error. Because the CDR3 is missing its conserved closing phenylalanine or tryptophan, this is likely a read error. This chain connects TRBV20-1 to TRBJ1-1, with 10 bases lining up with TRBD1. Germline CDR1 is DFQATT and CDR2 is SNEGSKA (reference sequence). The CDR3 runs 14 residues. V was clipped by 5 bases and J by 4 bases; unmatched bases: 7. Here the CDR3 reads CSAPGTGAPTEAFL. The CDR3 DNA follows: TGCAGTGCTCCCGGGACAGGGGCGCCCACTGAAGCTTTCCTT.

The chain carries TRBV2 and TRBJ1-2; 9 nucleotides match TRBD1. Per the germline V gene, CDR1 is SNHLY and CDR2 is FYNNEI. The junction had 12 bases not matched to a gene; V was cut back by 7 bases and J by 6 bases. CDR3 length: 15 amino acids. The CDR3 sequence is CASIKTGGVSHGYTF. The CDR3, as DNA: TGTGCCAGCATCAAAACAGGGGGCGTCTCCCATGGCTACACCTTC. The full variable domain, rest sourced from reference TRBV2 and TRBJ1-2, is EPEVTQTPSHQVTQMGQEVILRCVPISNHLYFYWYRQILGQKVEFLVSFYNNEISEKSEIFDDQFSVERPDGSNFTLKIRSTKLEDSAMYFCASIKTGGVSHGYTFGSGTRLTVV.

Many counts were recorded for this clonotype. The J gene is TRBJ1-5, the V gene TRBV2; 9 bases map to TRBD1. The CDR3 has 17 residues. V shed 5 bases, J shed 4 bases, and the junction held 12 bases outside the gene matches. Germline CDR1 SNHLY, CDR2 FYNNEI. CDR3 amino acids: CASSSPGTGSINQPQHF. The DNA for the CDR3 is TGTGCCAGCAGTTCCCCCGGGACAGGGTCGATTAATCAGCCCCAGCATTTT.

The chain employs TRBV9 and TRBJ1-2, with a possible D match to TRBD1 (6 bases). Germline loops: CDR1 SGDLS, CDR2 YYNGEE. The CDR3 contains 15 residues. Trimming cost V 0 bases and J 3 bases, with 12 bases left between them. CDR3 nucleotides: TGTGCCAGCAGCGTAGCACGGGGGCGCGACTATGGCTACACCTTC. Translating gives CASSVARGRDYGYTF.

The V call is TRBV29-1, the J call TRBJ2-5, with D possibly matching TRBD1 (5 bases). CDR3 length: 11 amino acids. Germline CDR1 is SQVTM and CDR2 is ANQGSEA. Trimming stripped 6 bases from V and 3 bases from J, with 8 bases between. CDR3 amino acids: CSVVREETQYF. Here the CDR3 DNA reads TGCAGCGTCGTCAGGGAAGAGACCCAGTACTTC.

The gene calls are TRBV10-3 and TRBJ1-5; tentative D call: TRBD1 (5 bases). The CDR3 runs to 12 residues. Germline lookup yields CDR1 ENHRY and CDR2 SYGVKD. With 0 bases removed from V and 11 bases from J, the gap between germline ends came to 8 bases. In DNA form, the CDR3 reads TGTGCCATCAGTGAGTCACAAGGGGCCCAGCATTTT. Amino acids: CAISESQGAQHF.

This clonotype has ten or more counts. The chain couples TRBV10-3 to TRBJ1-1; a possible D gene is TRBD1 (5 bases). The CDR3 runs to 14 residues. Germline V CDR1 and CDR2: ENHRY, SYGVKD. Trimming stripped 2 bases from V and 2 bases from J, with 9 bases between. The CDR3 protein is CAISEGQGNTEAFF. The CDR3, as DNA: TGTGCCATCAGTGAGGGCCAGGGAAACACTGAAGCTTTCTTT.

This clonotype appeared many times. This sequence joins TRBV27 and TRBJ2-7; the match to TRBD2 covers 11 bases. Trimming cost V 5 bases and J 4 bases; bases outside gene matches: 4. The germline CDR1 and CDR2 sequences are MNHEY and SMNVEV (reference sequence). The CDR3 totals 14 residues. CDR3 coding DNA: TGTGCCAGCAGTATAGCGGGGGGGCCTTACGAGCAGTACTTC. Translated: CASSIAGGPYEQYF.

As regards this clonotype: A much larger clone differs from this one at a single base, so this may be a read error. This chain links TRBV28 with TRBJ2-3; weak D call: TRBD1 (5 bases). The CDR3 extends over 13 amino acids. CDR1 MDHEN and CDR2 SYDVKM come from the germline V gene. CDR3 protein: CVSSPSRVSTQYF. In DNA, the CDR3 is TGTGTCAGCAGTCCCTCCAGGGTCTCTACGCAGTATTTT.